Here is one T cell receptor beta chain with its context. Its antigen remains unidentified. The TCR library protocol attached unique molecular identifiers to the individual cDNA molecules. TCRdb called the 5' RACE reads again in MiXCR, with one record for every CDR3 protein. The table lists 35,000 to 55,000 distinct CDR3 sequences, 6% to 7% of them singletons. The CDR3 consists of 12 residues. V shed 0 bases and J shed 4 bases, with 1 base lying between them. Per the germline V gene, CDR1 is KGHDR and CDR2 is SFDVKD. The data derive from a study of early T cells in non-severe SARS-CoV-2 infection. Study information: The input, bulk RNA from unsorted whole blood, was sequenced, and chains were unpaired.

Study-wide points: Matching with VDJdb favored anti-spike CD8 responses (missing private and CD4 specificities).

V gene TRBV24-1 combines with J gene TRBJ2-3; D gene unclear. The TCR originated in an adult who was a healthcare worker with PCR-confirmed SARS-CoV-2 infection or an uninfected control (not recorded which). Material: whole blood, obtained at baseline. DNA of the CDR3: TGTGCCACCAGTGATTTGGCAGATACGCAGTATTTT. Amino acids: CATSDLADTQYF.